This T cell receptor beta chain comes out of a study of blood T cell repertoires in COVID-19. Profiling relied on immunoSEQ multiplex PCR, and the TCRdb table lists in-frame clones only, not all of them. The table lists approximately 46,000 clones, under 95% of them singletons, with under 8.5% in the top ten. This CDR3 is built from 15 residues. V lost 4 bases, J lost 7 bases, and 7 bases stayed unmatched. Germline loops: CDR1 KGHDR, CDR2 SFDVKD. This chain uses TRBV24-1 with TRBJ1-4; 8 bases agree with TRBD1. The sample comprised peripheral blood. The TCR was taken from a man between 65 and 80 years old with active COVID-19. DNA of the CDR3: TGTGCCACCAGTGACCCCAGGACAGGGTCTGAAAAACTGTTTTTT. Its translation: CATSDPRTGSEKLFF.